Below, 6 T cell receptor beta chains from the same sample are listed, as sequenced in a study of metastatic and nonmetastatic thyroid tumors (dated by TCRdb to the early 2020s). Receptors were amplified or captured by PCR. The data were produced on an Illumina HiSeq 4000. The public reads were reprocessed in TCRdb via fastp at Q25 and MiXCR, keeping in-frame beta chains. A total of 12,000 to 15,000 clones appear in this sample, 25% to 30% of them only once. 3% to 5% of the sample is taken by the ten largest. None of the patients had been given any treatment before thyroid surgery. Sequenced material: blood. The receptors derive from a female donor with papillary thyroid cancer or a benign thyroid nodule (not recorded which). Some clones in this sample may be carry-over from other donors' samples.

This clone is medium-sized in the sample. The chain has TRBV19 and TRBJ2-1; TRBD2 agrees at 14 bases. With V trimmed by 6 bases and J by 7 bases, 5 bases remained unmatched. The CDR3 spans 15 residues. The germline gives CDR1 LNHDA, CDR2 SQIVND (reference sequence). The DNA of the CDR3 is TGTGCCAGTAGCGGCGGGACTAGCGGGAGTAATGAGCAGTTCTTC. It encodes CASSGGTSGSNEQFF.

This clone was seen a few times. The chain has TRBV6-6 and TRBJ1-1; tentatively, D is TRBD1 (5 bases). Germline V gene lookup returns CDR1 MNHNY and CDR2 SVGAGI (reference sequence). This CDR3 has 14 residues. Between the trimmed V and J ends, which lost 2 bases and 4 bases, there was a span of 11 bases. The CDR3 sequence is CASSYAGRGTEAFF. CDR3 in DNA: TGTGCCAGCAGTTACGCAGGGAGGGGCACTGAAGCTTTCTTT.

This clone was seen a few times. The chain joins TRBV6-2 or TRBV6-3 to TRBJ2-2, with 9 nucleotides matching TRBD2. CDR3 length: 18 residues. The germline V gene encodes CDR1 MNHEY and CDR2 SVGEGT. V lost 0 bases to trimming and J lost 8 bases; unmatched junction nucleotides: 13. The CDR3 sequence is CASSYSRGWREGPGELFF. CDR3 nucleotides: TGTGCCAGCAGTTACTCGCGAGGTTGGCGGGAGGGCCCGGGGGAGCTGTTTTTT.

Note on this clone: One junction end does not reproduce the germline sequence, and a read error may be involved. This chain joins TRBV7-7 and TRBJ2-5; 9 bases align to TRBD2. This CDR3 spans 15 amino acids. CDR1 SSHAT and CDR2 FNYEAQ come from the germline V gene (reference sequence). This CDR3 reads CASSPMGLANETQYF. The CDR3 region has the DNA TGTGCTAGCAGCCCAATGGGACTAGCTAATGAGACCCAGTACTTC.

Relative to its sample, this clone is medium-sized. V gene TRBV9 combines with J gene TRBJ1-6; the D is unclear. This CDR3 comprises 12 residues. The V and J ends lost 5 bases and 7 bases respectively, with 7 bases between them. Germline V gene data show CDR1 as SGDLS and CDR2 as YYNGEE. Here the CDR3 DNA reads TGTGCCAGCAGGACGGGGAATTCACCCCTCCACTTT. Amino acid sequence: CASRTGNSPLHF.

This clone came up a few times. This chain connects TRBV6-5 to TRBJ2-3; possibly TRBD1 for D (5 bases). The germline CDR1 and CDR2 sequences are MNHEY and SVGAGI. The length of the CDR3 is 15 residues. V was pared by 0 bases and J by 2 bases, with 9 bases between. The chain's CDR3 is CASSYSGLTTDTQYF. CDR3 sequence (DNA): TGTGCCAGCAGTTACTCGGGGCTAACCACAGATACGCAGTATTTT.